The next 26 T cell receptor beta chains were all read from a single sample in a study of PD-1 blockade in classical Hodgkin lymphoma. Relapse was seen in all patients after autologous stem cell transplantation, and brentuximab vedotin exposure was variable. The repertoire was sequenced with immunoSEQ multiplex PCR; TCRdb's copy has only in-frame clones and lacks some. Of approximately 99,000 clones in the sample, roughly 87% were seen once. The input for sequencing was peripheral blood mononuclear cells (PBMCs), taken before the second cycle of nivolumab. These receptors all come from a human donor with classical Hodgkin lymphoma.

The rearrangement uses TRBV5-1 and TRBJ2-7; D is possibly TRBD2 (6 bases). Trimming took 3 bases from V and 0 from J, leaving 13 bases between them. The CDR3 has 15 residues. Germline V gene data show CDR1 as SGHRS and CDR2 as YFSETQ. For the CDR3, the DNA is TGCGCCAGCAGCTCGAACCCGGGACTCTCCTACGAGCAGTACTTC. This sequence encodes CASSSNPGLSYEQYF. Full variable domain (remainder filled in from reference TRBV5-1 and TRBJ2-7): KAGVTQTPRYLIKTRGQQVTLSCSPISGHRSVSWYQQTPGQGLQFLFEYFSETQRNKGNFPGRFSGRQFSNSRSEMNVSTLELGDSALYLCASSSNPGLSYEQYFGPGTRLTVT.

This chain links TRBV19 with TRBJ1-1; D call uncertain. V lost 9 bases, J lost 10 bases, and 21 bases lay in between. The germline V gene encodes CDR1 LNHDA and CDR2 SQIVND (reference sequence). The CDR3 has 13 amino acids. The CDR3 loop is CASADTNMIRAFF. CDR3 bases: TGTGCCAGCGCTGACACCAATATGATTCGAGCTTTCTTT.

This chain uses TRBV4-3 with TRBJ2-4; 9 bases align to TRBD1. V trimming: 0 bases; J trimming: 1 base; junction bases outside the gene matches: 16. Looked up from germline, CDR1 is LGHNA and CDR2 is YSLEER. This CDR3 is built from 21 residues. The CDR3 DNA follows: TGCGCCAGCAGCCAAGAGGGTCGACAGGGGGATTTCATCTCGGCCAAAAACATTCAGTACTTC. Translating it yields CASSQEGRQGDFISAKNIQYF.

The chain links TRBV2 to TRBJ1-1; perhaps TRBD1 as D (5 bases). The CDR3 runs 14 residues. V gave up 4 bases and J gave up 2 bases, with 11 bases separating them. Germline CDR1 is SNHLY and CDR2 is FYNNEI. The CDR3, as DNA: TGTGCCAGCAGTGGGGGGGAGTTTAACACTGAAGCTTTCTTT. Protein: CASSGGEFNTEAFF.

This rearrangement joins TRBV30 to TRBJ2-5; D not resolved. The CDR3 sequence is 15 residues long. Germline V gives CDR1 GTSNPN, CDR2 SVGIG (reference sequence). Trimming removed 0 bases from V and 5 bases from J, with 16 bases in between. CDR3: CAWSVPATSLETQYF. In DNA, the CDR3 is TGTGCCTGGAGTGTACCGGCTACATCTTTGGAGACCCAGTACTTC.

This chain uses TRBV4-1 with TRBJ1-1; D is uncertain. Germline lookup yields CDR1 MGHRA and CDR2 YSYEKL. Between the trimmed V and J ends, which lost 9 bases and 0 bases, there was a span of 11 bases. CDR3 length: 13 residues. CDR3 loop: CASVDLMNTEAFF. CDR3 DNA sequence: TGCGCCAGTGTTGACCTCATGAACACTGAAGCTTTCTTT.

DNA of the CDR3: TGTGCCAGCTCGCCCGGGACAGGTCGGCCCTACGAGCAGTACTTC. This codes for CASSPGTGRPYEQYF. The chain employs TRBV18 and TRBJ2-7; 8 bases align to TRBD1. V shed 6 bases, J shed 2 bases, and the junction held 9 bases outside the gene matches. Germline values: CDR1 KGHSH, CDR2 LQKENI. This CDR3 comprises 15 residues. Filled out from reference TRBV18 and TRBJ2-7, the complete variable domain reads NAGVMQNPRHLVRRRGQEARLRCSPMKGHSHVYWYRQLPEEGLKFMVYLQKENIIDESGMPKERFSAEFPKEGPSILRIQQVVRGDSAAYFCASSPGTGRPYEQYFGPGTRLTVT.

This sequence joins TRBV10-3 and TRBJ2-1, with 7 bases identical to TRBD1. The V gene's germline CDR1 is ENHRY and CDR2 SYGVKD. CDR3 size: 16 residues. The trim removed 0 bases at V and 5 bases at J, leaving 7 bases unmatched. CDR3 nucleotide sequence: TGTGCCATCAGTGAGTCAATACAGGGGAGAAACAATGAGCAGTTCTTC. Amino acids: CAISESIQGRNNEQFF.

The V gene is TRBV5-1, the J gene TRBJ2-7; D call uncertain. CDR1 is SGHRS, CDR2 YFSETQ, per germline. This CDR3 is built from 14 residues. V shed 0 bases and J shed 2 bases, with 9 bases lying between them. CDR3 region: CASSLGDPTYEQYF. The DNA of the CDR3 is TGCGCCAGCAGCTTGGGTGATCCGACCTACGAGCAGTACTTC.

The gene calls are TRBV10-1 and TRBJ1-1; no definite D call. With 2 bases removed from V and 0 bases from J, the gap between germline ends came to 4 bases. This CDR3 is built from 13 residues. Germline V lookup: CDR1 WNHNN, CDR2 SYGVQD (reference sequence). CDR3 in amino acids: CASSEQVNTEAFF. The CDR3 nucleotides are TGCGCCAGCAGTGAGCAAGTGAACACTGAAGCTTTCTTT.

Here the CDR3 reads CASSQGERTEAFF. The CDR3 DNA sequence: TGTGCCAGCAGTCAAGGTGAGCGTACTGAAGCTTTCTTT. The J gene is TRBJ1-1, the V gene TRBV6-5, with D unresolved. V was trimmed by 5 bases and J by 5 bases, leaving 12 bases between them. The CDR3 has 13 amino acids. CDR1 is MNHEY and CDR2 is SVGAGI in the germline V gene.

V gene TRBV28 combines with J gene TRBJ1-2, with a weak D call TRBD1 (6 bases). This CDR3 contains 12 residues. V dropped 7 bases and J dropped 7 bases, with 13 bases sitting between them. Germline CDR1 MDHEN, CDR2 SYDVKM. Here the CDR3 DNA reads TGTGCCAGCACCAGAACAGGGTTTGGCTACACCTTC. Protein product: CASTRTGFGYTF.

The V gene is TRBV6-5, the J gene TRBJ2-3; no clear D gene. V lost 8 bases to trimming and J lost 5 bases, with 8 bases between them. Germline CDR1 reads MNHEY; CDR2 reads SVGAGI. CDR3 length: 11 amino acids. In DNA form, the CDR3 reads TGTGCCAGCGAGGATAAAGATACGCAGTATTTT. It translates to CASEDKDTQYF.

The chain joins TRBV19 to TRBJ2-5, with 10 bases fitting TRBD1. This CDR3 contains 16 residues. Germline CDR1 and CDR2: LNHDA and SQIVND (reference sequence). J was trimmed by 9 bases and V by 4 bases; bases with no gene match: 14. In nucleotides, the CDR3 is TGTGCCAGTAGTACCCTGGGACAGGGGCAAGAGCAGGCCCAGTACTTC. It yields the protein CASSTLGQGQEQAQYF.

V usage is TRBV10-3 and J usage is TRBJ2-3; the D gene is possibly TRBD1 (6 bases). The CDR3 runs to 13 residues. Germline CDR1 is ENHRY and CDR2 is SYGVKD. The V gene lost 5 bases and the J gene lost 9 bases, with 15 bases spanning the gap. In DNA, the CDR3 is TGTGCCATCAGTCCAGTGGACAGTAGGACGCAGTATTTT. It yields the protein CAISPVDSRTQYF.

The chain uses TRBV30 and TRBJ2-3, with D tentatively TRBD2 (6 bases). This CDR3 comprises 16 residues. Per germline, CDR1 GTSNPN and CDR2 SVGIG (reference sequence). V lost 1 base to trimming and J lost 3 bases, with 17 bases between them. The CDR3 here is CAWSGGLTFGTDTQYF. CDR3 in DNA: TGTGCCTGGAGTGGGGGACTGACGTTTGGAACAGATACGCAGTATTTT.

V and J are TRBV7-2 and TRBJ1-1, with no clear D. The CDR3 contains 13 residues. V was pared by 6 bases and J by 6 bases, with 14 bases between. Germline assignment: CDR1 SGHTA and CDR2 FQGNSA. The CDR3 region is CASRYTGAPEAFF. The CDR3 nucleotides are TGTGCCAGCAGGTATACGGGAGCCCCTGAAGCTTTCTTT.

The gene calls are TRBV11-3 and TRBJ2-2, with 7 bases that match TRBD1. The CDR3 sequence is 12 residues long. The V and J ends lost 5 bases and 9 bases, in that order; junction bases with no gene match: 3. Germline V gene data show CDR1 as SGHNT and CDR2 as YENEEA. The CDR3 DNA sequence: TGTGCCAGCAGCCAGACAGGGCGGGAGCTGTTTTTT. Encoded protein: CASSQTGRELFF.

CDR3 sequence reads: CATSRATGGADTQYF. CDR3 in DNA: TGTGCCACCAGCAGAGCCACAGGGGGCGCGGATACGCAGTATTTT. The J gene is TRBJ2-3, the V gene TRBV15; 9 bases fit TRBD1. V was pared by 1 base and J by 6 bases, with 5 bases of the junction left unmatched. CDR1 and CDR2 from the germline V gene are LNHNV and YYDKDF (reference sequence). The CDR3 covers 15 residues. Based on the CDR3 plus reference TRBV15 and TRBJ2-3, the full variable domain is DAMVIQNPRYQVTQFGKPVTLSCSQTLNHNVMYWYQQKSSQAPKLLFHYYDKDFNNEADTPDNFQSRRPNTSFCFLDIRSPGLGDTAMYLCATSRATGGADTQYFGPGTRLTVL.

The rearrangement joins TRBV5-1 to TRBJ1-1; D gene uncertain. This CDR3 is 14 amino acids long. The V and J ends lost 0 bases and 2 bases respectively, with 8 bases between them. CDR1 SGHRS and CDR2 YFSETQ come from the germline V gene. The CDR3 bases are TGCGCCAGCAGCTTGGCCGGCGGAAACACTGAAGCTTTCTTT. The encoded protein is CASSLAGGNTEAFF.

This sequence joins TRBV11-3 and TRBJ2-7; D unresolved. Per the germline V gene, CDR1 is SGHNT and CDR2 is YENEEA. Trimming took off 1 base at V and 3 bases at J, with 4 bases between the two ends. The CDR3 covers 12 residues. The CDR3: CASSLAGYEQYF. CDR3 nucleotide sequence: TGTGCCAGCAGCTTAGCCGGCTACGAGCAGTACTTC.

The chain's CDR3 is CATTEDSLRTQYF. As DNA, the CDR3 is TGTGCCACCACCGAAGACAGCTTGAGGACGCAGTATTTT. This chain uses TRBV15 with TRBJ2-3; tentative D call: TRBD1 (5 bases). The CDR3 has 13 residues. Trimming took 7 bases from V and 9 from J, leaving 17 bases between them. The germline V gene has CDR1 LNHNV and CDR2 YYDKDF (reference sequence).

The gene calls are TRBV28 and TRBJ2-1; the match to TRBD2 covers 8 bases. J was trimmed by 4 bases and V by 1 base; bases with no gene match: 9. CDR3 length: 17 residues. The V gene's germline CDR1 is MDHEN and CDR2 SYDVKM. For the CDR3, the DNA is TGTGCCAGCAGTTTATCCCCCAGCCAGCGGGGGTACAATGAGCAGTTCTTC. Translating gives CASSLSPSQRGYNEQFF. Using reference TRBV28 and TRBJ2-1 for the parts outside the CDR3, the full variable domain is DVKVTQSSRYLVKRTGEKVFLECVQDMDHENMFWYRQDPGLGLRLIYFSYDVKMKEKGDIPEGYSVSREKKERFSLILESASTNQTSMYLCASSLSPSQRGYNEQFFGPGTRLTVL.

The J gene is TRBJ1-1, the V gene TRBV18; perhaps TRBD1 as D (5 bases). Germline assignment: CDR1 KGHSH and CDR2 LQKENI. The CDR3 covers 14 residues. Trimming removed 6 bases at V and 1 base at J, with 12 bases between. The CDR3 bases are TGTGCCAGCTCGCAGGGTTCGGGGAACACTGAAGCTTTCTTT. Amino acids: CASSQGSGNTEAFF.

The chain employs TRBV11-2 and TRBJ2-5; the match to TRBD2 covers 11 bases. Germline V lookup: CDR1 SGHAT, CDR2 FQNNGV. The trim removed 1 base at V and 5 bases at J, leaving 6 bases unmatched. The CDR3 sequence is 16 residues long. The CDR3 spells CASSLGLAGGSETQYF. CDR3 nucleotide sequence: TGTGCCAGCAGCTTAGGCCTAGCGGGAGGTAGCGAGACCCAGTACTTC.

V gene TRBV15 combines with J gene TRBJ1-4; D uncertain. Germline-derived CDR1 and CDR2 are LNHNV and YYDKDF (reference sequence). The CDR3 runs 13 residues. Between the trimmed V and J ends, which lost 6 bases and 4 bases, there was a span of 9 bases. DNA for the CDR3: TGTGCCACCAGTCCGGCAGTTAATGAAAAACTGTTTTTT. Its protein is CATSPAVNEKLFF.